This record concerns one T cell receptor (beta chain) sequence. Its matching antigen is unknown. Thymus tissue was removed during corrective cardiac surgery. Immunologically healthy infants in Finland undergoing congenital heart defect surgery were the donors. The sample comes from a study of human thymus T cells. TCRdb keeps only in-frame clones here, not all; method: immunoSEQ multiplex PCR. This sample has tens of thousands of clones, with 85% to 95% found just once. The CDR3 spans 19 residues. V was pared by 3 bases and J by 3 bases, with 19 bases of the junction left unmatched. CDR1 and CDR2 from the germline V gene are LNHDA and SQIVND (reference sequence). Regarding the study as a whole: Unrelated people showed highly overlapping thymic repertoires, related research reported. Seemingly biased V and J gene usage marked thymic and blood repertoires.

Source material: thymus tissue. The rearrangement uses TRBV19 and TRBJ1-1, with 7 bases identical to TRBD1. The receptor was isolated from a girl under three years old with a congenital heart defect but otherwise immunologically healthy. CDR3 bases: TGTGCCAGTAGTATTACCCCAACGCGACAGGGTGAATACTACACTGAAGCTTTCTTT. This translates into CASSITPTRQGEYYTEAFF.